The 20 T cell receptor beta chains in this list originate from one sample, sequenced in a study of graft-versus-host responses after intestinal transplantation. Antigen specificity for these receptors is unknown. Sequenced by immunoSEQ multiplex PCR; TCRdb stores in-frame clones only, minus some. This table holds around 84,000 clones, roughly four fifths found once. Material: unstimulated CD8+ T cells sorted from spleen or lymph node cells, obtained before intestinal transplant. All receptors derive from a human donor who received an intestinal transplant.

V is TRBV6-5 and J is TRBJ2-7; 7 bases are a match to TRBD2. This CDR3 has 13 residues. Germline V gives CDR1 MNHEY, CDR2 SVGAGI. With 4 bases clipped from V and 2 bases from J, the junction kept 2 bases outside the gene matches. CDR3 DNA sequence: TGTGCCAGCAGTTCCACTAGCGCCTACGAGCAGTACTTC. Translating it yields CASSSTSAYEQYF.

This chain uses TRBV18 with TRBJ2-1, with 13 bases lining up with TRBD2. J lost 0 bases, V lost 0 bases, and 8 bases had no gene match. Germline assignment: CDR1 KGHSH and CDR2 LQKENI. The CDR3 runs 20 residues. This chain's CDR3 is CASSPPGLAGLPYSYNEQFF. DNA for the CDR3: TGTGCCAGCTCACCACCGGGACTAGCGGGACTCCCTTACTCCTACAATGAGCAGTTCTTC.

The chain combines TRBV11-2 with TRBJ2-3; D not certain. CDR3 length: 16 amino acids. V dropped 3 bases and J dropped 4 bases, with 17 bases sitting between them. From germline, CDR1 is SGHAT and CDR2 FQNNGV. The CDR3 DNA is TGTGCCAGCAGCTTGGTAAGTAGCCTCGGGCCAGATACGCAGTATTTT. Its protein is CASSLVSSLGPDTQYF.

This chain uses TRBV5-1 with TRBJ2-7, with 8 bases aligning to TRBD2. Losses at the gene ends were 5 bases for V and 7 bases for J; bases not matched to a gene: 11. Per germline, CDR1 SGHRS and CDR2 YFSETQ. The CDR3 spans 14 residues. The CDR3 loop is CASSGGGPPAEQYF. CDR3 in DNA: TGCGCCAGCAGTGGCGGGGGGCCCCCGGCGGAGCAGTACTTC.

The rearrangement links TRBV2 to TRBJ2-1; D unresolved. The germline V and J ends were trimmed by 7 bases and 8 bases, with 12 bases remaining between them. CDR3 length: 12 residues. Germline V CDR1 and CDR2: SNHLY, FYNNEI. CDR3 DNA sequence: TGTGCCAGCATTGGTTCGTCCTATGAGCAGTTCTTC. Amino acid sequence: CASIGSSYEQFF.

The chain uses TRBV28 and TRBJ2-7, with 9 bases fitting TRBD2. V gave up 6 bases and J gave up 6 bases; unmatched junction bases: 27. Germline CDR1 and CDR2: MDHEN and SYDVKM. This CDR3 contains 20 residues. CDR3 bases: TGTGCCAGCAGGGGCCTAACACCCAGTACCCTCCACGGACTAGCGTGCGAGCAGTACTTC. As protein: CASRGLTPSTLHGLACEQYF.

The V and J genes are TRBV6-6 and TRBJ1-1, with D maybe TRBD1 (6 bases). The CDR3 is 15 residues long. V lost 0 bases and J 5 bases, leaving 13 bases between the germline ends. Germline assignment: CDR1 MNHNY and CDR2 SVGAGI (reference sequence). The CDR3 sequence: CASSYSAGARTEAFF. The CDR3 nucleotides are TGTGCCAGCAGTTACTCCGCGGGGGCGCGAACTGAAGCTTTCTTT.

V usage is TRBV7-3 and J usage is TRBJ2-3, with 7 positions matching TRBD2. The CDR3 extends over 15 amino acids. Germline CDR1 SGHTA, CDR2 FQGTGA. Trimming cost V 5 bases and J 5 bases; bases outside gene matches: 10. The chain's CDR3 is CASSPTGGPLDTQYF. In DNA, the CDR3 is TGTGCCAGCAGCCCAACGGGGGGACCCCTAGATACGCAGTATTTT.

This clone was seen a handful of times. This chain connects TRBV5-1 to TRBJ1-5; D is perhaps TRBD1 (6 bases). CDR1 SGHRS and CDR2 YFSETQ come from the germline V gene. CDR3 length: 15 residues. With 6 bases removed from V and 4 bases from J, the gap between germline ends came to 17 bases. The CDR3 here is CASTSWGTLNQPQHF. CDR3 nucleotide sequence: TGCGCCAGCACTTCTTGGGGGACATTGAATCAGCCCCAGCATTTT.

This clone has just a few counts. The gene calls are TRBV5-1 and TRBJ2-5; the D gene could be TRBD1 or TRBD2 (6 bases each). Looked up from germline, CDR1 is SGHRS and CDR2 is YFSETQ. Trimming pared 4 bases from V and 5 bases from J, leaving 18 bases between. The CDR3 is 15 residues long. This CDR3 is CASSPGAGLGETQYF. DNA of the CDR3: TGCGCCAGCAGCCCGGGGGCGGGACTCGGCGAGACCCAGTACTTC.

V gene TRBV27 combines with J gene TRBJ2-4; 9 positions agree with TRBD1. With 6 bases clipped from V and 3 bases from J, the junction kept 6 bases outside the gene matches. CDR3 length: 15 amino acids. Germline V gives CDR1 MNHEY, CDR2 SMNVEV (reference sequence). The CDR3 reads CASRPTGGFKNIQYF. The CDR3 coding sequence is TGTGCCAGCAGGCCGACAGGGGGATTCAAAAACATTCAGTACTTC.

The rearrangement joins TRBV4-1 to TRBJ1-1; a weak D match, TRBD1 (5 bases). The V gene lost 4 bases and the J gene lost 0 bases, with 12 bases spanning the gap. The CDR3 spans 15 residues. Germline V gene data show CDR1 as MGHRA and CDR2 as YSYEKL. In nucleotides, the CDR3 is TGCGCCAGCAGCCCCCGGTCAGGGATGAACACTGAAGCTTTCTTT. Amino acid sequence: CASSPRSGMNTEAFF.

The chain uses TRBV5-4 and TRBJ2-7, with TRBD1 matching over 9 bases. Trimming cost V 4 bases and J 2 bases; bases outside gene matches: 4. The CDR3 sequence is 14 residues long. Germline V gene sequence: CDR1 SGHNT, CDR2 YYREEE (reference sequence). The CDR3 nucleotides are TGTGCCAGCAGCAAACGACAGGGGGCCTACGAGCAGTACTTC. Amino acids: CASSKRQGAYEQYF. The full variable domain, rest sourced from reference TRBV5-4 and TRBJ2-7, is ETGVTQSPTHLIKTRGQQVTLRCSSQSGHNTVSWYQQALGQGPQFIFQYYREEENGRGNFPPRFSGLQFPNYSSELNVNALELDDSALYLCASSKRQGAYEQYFGPGTRLTVT.

CDR3 sequence reads: CASSPTETGAIKQYF. CDR3 DNA: TGTGCCAGTAGTCCTACCGAGACAGGGGCTATTAAGCAGTACTTC. The chain combines TRBV19 with TRBJ2-7, with 8 bases fitting TRBD1. The J segment lost 8 bases and the V segment lost 5 bases, leaving 14 bases of the junction unmatched. CDR3 length: 15 amino acids. Germline CDR1 LNHDA, CDR2 SQIVND (reference sequence). The full variable domain, in which reference TRBV19 and TRBJ2-7 provide the parts outside the CDR3, is DGGITQSPKYLFRKEGQNVTLSCEQNLNHDAMYWYRQDPGQGLRLIYYSQIVNDFQKGDIAEGYSVSREKKESFPLTVTSAQKNPTAFYLCASSPTETGAIKQYFGPGTRLTVT.

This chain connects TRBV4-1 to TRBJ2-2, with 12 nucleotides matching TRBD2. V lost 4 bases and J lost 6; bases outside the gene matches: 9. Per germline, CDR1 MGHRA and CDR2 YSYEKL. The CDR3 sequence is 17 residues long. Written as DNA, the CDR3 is TGCGCCAGCAGCCCCCCACGACTAGCGGGAGCTCCCGGGGAGCTGTTTTTT. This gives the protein CASSPPRLAGAPGELFF.

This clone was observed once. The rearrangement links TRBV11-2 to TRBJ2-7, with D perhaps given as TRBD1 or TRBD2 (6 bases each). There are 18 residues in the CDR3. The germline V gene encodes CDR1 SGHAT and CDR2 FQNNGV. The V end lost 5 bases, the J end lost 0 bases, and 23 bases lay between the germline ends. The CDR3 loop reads CASSLNRDLATSSYEQYF. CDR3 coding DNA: TGTGCCAGCAGCCTGAACAGGGACCTAGCGACTAGCTCCTACGAGCAGTACTTC.

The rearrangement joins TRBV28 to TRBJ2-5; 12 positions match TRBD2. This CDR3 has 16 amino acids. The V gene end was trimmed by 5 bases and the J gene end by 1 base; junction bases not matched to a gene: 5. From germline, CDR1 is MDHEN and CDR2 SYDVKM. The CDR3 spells CASSQTSGSSQETQYF. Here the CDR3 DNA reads TGTGCCAGCAGTCAGACTAGCGGGAGTTCCCAAGAGACCCAGTACTTC.

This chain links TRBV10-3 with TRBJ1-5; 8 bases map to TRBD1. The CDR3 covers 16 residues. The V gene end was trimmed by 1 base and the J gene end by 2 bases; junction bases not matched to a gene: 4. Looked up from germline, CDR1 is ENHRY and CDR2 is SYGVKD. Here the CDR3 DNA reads TGTGCCATCAGTGAGTTTCAGGGGGCCGGCAATCAGCCCCAGCATTTT. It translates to CAISEFQGAGNQPQHF.

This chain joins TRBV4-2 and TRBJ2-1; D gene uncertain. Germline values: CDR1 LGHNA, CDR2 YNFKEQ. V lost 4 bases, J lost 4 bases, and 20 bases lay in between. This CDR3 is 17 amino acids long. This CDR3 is CASSLRTREAFYNEQFF. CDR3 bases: TGTGCCAGCAGCCTCCGAACAAGGGAAGCGTTTTACAATGAGCAGTTCTTC.

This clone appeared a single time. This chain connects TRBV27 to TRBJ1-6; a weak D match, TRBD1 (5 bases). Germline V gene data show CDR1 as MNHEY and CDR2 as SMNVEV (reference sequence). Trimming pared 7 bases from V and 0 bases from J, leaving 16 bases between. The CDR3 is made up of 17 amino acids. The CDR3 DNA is TGTGCCAGCAAATCATATCAGGGTTACTCCTATAATTCACCCCTCCACTTT. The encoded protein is CASKSYQGYSYNSPLHF.